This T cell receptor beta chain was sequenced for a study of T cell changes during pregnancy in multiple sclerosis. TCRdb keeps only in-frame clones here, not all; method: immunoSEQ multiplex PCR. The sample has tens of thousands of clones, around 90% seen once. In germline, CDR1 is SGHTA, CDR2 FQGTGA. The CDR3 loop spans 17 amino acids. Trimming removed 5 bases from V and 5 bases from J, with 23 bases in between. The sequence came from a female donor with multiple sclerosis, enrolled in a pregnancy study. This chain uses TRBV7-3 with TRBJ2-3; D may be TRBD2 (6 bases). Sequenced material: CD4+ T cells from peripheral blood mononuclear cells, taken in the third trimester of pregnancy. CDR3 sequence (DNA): TGTGCCAGCAGCCTTAACCGGCGGGGCGGAGGTGGAGATACGCAGTATTTT. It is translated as CASSLNRRGGGGDTQYF.